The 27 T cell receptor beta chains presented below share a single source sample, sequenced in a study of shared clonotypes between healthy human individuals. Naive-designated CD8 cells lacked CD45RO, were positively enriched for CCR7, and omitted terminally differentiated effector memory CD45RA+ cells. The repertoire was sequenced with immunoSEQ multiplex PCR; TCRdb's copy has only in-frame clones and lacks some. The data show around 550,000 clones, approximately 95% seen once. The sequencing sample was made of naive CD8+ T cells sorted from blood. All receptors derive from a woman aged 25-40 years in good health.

The CDR3 sequence is CASSEAVWQPQHF. The CDR3 DNA reads as TGCGCCAGCAGTGAGGCGGTTTGGCAGCCCCAGCATTTT. The chain carries TRBV10-1 and TRBJ1-5; D unclear. V lost 2 bases and J 7 bases, leaving 9 bases between the germline ends. Per germline, CDR1 WNHNN and CDR2 SYGVQD (reference sequence). The CDR3 has 13 residues.

CDR3 sequence (DNA): TGTGCCAGCAGCCATGGACTCCCCGAATACAATGAGCAGTTCTTC. Protein: CASSHGLPEYNEQFF. This chain connects TRBV7-9 to TRBJ2-1, with D tentatively TRBD2 (5 bases). CDR1 and CDR2 from the germline V gene are SEHNR and FQNEAQ (reference sequence). The V end lost 5 bases, the J end lost 4 bases, and 15 bases lay between the germline ends. The CDR3 is 15 amino acids.

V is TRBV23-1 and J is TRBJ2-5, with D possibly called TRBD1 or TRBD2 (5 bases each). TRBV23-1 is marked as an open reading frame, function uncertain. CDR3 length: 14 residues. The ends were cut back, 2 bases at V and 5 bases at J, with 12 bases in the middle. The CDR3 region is CASSQTGPGETQYF. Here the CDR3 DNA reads TGCGCCAGCAGTCAAACGGGACCGGGGGAGACCCAGTACTTC.

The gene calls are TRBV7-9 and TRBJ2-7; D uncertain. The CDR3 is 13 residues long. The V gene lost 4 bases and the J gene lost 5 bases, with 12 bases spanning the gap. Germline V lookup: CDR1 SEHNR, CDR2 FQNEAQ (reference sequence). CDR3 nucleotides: TGTGCCAGCAGCTCCTCAGAGAACAACGAGCAGTACTTC. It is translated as CASSSSENNEQYF.

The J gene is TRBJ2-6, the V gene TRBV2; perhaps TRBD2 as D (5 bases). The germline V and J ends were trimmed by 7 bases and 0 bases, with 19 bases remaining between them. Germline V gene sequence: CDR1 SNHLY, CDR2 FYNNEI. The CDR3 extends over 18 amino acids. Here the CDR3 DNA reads TGTGCCAGCATCCCGGATGGAGCGGTAACCTCTGGGGCCAACGTCCTGACTTTC. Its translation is CASIPDGAVTSGANVLTF.

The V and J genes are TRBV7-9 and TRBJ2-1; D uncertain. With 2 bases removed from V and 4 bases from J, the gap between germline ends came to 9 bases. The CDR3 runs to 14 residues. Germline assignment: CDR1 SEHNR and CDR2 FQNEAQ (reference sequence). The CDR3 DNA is TGTGCCAGCAGCTTATCGGAACGATACAATGAGCAGTTCTTC. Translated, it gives CASSLSERYNEQFF.

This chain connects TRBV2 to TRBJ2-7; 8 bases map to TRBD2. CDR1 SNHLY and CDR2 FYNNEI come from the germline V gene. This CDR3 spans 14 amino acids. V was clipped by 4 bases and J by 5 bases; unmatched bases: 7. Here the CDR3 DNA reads TGTGCCAGCAGTGCCCCGGGAGGGCCTCACGAGCAGTACTTC. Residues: CASSAPGGPHEQYF.

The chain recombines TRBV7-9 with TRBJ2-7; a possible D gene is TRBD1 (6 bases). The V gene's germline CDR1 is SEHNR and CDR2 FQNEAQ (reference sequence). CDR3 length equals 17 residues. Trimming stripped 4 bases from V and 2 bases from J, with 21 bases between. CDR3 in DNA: TGTGCCAGCAGCTCATTCAACTCCGGGACACGTACCTACGAGCAGTACTTC. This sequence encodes CASSSFNSGTRTYEQYF. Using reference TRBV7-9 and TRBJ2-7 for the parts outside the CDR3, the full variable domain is DTGVSQNPRHKITKRGQNVTFRCDPISEHNRLYWYRQTLGQGPEFLTYFQNEAQLEKSRLLSDRFSAERPKGSFSTLEIQRTEQGDSAMYLCASSSFNSGTRTYEQYFGPGTRLTVT.

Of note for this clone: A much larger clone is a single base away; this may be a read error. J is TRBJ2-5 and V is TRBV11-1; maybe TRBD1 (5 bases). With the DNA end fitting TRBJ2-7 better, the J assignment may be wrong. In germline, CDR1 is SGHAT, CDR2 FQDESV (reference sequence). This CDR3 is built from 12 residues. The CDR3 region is CASSLEGYEQYF. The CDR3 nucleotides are TGTGCCAGCAGCTTAGAGGGGTACGAGCAGTACTTC.

The CDR3 sequence is CATSPGLGSYEQYF. The DNA for the CDR3 is TGTGCCACCAGCCCTGGCCTAGGGTCCTACGAGCAGTACTTC. The chain carries TRBV15 and TRBJ2-7, with D unresolved. The germline CDR1 and CDR2 sequences are LNHNV and YYDKDF (reference sequence). Trimming shortened V by 5 bases and J by 1 base, and 12 bases separated the two germline ends. The CDR3 runs to 14 residues. The full variable domain, with the rest looked up from reference TRBV15 and TRBJ2-7, is DAMVIQNPRYQVTQFGKPVTLSCSQTLNHNVMYWYQQKSSQAPKLLFHYYDKDFNNEADTPDNFQSRRPNTSFCFLDIRSPGLGDTAMYLCATSPGLGSYEQYFGPGTRLTVT.

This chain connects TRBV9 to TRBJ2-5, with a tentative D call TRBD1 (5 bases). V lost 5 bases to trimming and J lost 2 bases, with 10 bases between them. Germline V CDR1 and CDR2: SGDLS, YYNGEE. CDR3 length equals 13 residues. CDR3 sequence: CASRAQGQETQYF. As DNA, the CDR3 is TGTGCCAGCAGAGCCCAGGGACAAGAGACCCAGTACTTC.

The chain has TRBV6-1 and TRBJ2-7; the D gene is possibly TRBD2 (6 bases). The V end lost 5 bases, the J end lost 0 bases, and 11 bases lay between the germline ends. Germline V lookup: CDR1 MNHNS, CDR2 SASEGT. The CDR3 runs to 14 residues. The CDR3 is CASSIRDSSYEQYF. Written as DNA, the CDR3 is TGTGCCAGCAGTATCCGGGACTCCTCCTACGAGCAGTACTTC.

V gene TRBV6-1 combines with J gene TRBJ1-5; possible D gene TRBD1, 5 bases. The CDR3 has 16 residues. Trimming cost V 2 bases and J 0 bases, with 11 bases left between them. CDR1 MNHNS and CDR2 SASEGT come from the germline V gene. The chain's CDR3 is CASSEKTVPSNQPQHF. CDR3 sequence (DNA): TGTGCCAGCAGTGAAAAGACAGTACCTAGCAATCAGCCCCAGCATTTT.

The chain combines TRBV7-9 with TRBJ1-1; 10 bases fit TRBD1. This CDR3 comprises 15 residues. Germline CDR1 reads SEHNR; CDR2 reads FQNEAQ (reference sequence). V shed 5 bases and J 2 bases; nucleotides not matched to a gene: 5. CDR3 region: CASSTQTGGNTEAFF. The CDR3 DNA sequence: TGTGCCAGCAGCACTCAGACAGGGGGCAACACTGAAGCTTTCTTT.

The DNA for the CDR3 is TGTGCCAGCAGGCAGGGGGCGCCAGGTTCACCCCTCCACTTT. Amino acids: CASRQGAPGSPLHF. The genes are TRBV27 and TRBJ1-6; 8 positions agree with TRBD1. CDR3 length: 14 residues. Germline V gene data show CDR1 as MNHEY and CDR2 as SMNVEV (reference sequence). Trimming at V came to 6 bases and at J to 9 bases, leaving 7 bases not matched to a gene.

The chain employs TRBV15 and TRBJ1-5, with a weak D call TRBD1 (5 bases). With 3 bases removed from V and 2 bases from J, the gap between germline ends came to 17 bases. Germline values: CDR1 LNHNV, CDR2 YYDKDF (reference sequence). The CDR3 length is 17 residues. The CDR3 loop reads CATSSPGGSRGNQPQHF. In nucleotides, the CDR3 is TGTGCCACCAGCAGTCCTGGGGGTTCAAGGGGCAATCAGCCCCAGCATTTT.

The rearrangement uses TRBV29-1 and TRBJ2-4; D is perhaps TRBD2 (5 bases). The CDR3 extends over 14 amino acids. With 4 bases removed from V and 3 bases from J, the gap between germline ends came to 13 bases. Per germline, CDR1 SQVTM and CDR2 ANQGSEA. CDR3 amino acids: CSVVEGLGKNIQYF. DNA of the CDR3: TGCAGCGTTGTAGAGGGCCTGGGCAAAAACATTCAGTACTTC. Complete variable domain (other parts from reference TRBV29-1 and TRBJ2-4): SAVISQKPSRDICQRGTSLTIQCQVDSQVTMMFWYRQQPGQSLTLIATANQGSEATYESGFVIDKFPISRPNLTFSTLTVSNMSPEDSSIYLCSVVEGLGKNIQYFGAGTRLSVL.

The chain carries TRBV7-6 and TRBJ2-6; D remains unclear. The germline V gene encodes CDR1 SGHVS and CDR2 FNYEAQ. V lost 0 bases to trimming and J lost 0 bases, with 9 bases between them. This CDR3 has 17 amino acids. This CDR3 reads CASSLAFPASGANVLTF. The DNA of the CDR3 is TGTGCCAGCAGCTTAGCGTTCCCTGCCTCTGGGGCCAACGTCCTGACTTTC.

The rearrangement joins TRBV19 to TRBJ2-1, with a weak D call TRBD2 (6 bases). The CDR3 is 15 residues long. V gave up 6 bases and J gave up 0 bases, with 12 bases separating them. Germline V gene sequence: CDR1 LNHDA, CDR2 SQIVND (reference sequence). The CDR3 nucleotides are TGTGCCAGTAGCCCACGGGACTTCTCCTACAATGAGCAGTTCTTC. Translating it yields CASSPRDFSYNEQFF.

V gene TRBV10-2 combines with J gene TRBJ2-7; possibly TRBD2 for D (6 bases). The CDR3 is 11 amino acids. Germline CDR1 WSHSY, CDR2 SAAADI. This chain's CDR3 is CASGGVYEQYF. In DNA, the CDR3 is TGCGCTTCCGGGGGAGTTTACGAGCAGTACTTC.

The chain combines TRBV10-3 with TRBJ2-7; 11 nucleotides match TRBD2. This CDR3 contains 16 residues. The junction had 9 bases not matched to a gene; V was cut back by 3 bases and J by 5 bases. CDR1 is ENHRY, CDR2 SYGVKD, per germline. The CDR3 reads CAISDDPSGRFDEQYF. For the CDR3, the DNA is TGTGCCATCAGTGACGATCCTAGCGGGAGGTTCGACGAGCAGTACTTC.

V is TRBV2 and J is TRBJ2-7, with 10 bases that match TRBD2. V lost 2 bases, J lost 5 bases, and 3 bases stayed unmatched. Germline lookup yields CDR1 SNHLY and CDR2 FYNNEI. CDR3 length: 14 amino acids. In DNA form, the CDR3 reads TGTGCCAGCAGTGAATTAGCGGGAGGCAACGAGCAGTACTTC. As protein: CASSELAGGNEQYF.

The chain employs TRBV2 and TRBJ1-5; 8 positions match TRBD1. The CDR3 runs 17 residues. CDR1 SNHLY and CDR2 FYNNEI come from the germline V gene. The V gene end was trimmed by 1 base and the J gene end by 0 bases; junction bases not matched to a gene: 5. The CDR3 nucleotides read TGTGCCAGCAGTGAAGACAGGGGGTATTATAGCAATCAGCCCCAGCATTTT. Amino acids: CASSEDRGYYSNQPQHF.

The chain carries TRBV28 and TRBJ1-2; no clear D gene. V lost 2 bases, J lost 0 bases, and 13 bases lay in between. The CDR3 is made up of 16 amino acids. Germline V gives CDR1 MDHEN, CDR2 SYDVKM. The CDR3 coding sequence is TGTGCCAGCAGTTTAACGCTGGCCGCAGCTAACTATGGCTACACCTTC. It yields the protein CASSLTLAAANYGYTF.

The CDR3 spells CASSWPGTEQYF. The CDR3 DNA sequence: TGTGCCAGCAGTTGGCCGGGGACAGAGCAGTACTTC. The chain couples TRBV27 to TRBJ2-7, with D maybe TRBD1 (6 bases). Between the trimmed V and J ends, which lost 4 bases and 7 bases, there was a span of 11 bases. The CDR3 contains 12 residues. In germline, CDR1 is MNHEY, CDR2 SMNVEV (reference sequence).

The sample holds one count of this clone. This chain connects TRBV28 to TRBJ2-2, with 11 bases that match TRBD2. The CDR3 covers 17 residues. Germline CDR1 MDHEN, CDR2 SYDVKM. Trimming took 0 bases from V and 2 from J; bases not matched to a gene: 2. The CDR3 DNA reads TGTGCCAGCAGTTTATGGACTAGCGGGATTAACACCGGGGAGCTGTTTTTT. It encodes CASSLWTSGINTGELFF.

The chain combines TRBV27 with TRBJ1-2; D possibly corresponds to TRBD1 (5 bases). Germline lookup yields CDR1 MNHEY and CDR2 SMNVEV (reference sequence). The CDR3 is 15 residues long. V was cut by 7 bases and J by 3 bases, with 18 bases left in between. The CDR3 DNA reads TGTGCCAGCAATCCACCGGGACGGACATACTATGGCTACACCTTC. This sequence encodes CASNPPGRTYYGYTF.